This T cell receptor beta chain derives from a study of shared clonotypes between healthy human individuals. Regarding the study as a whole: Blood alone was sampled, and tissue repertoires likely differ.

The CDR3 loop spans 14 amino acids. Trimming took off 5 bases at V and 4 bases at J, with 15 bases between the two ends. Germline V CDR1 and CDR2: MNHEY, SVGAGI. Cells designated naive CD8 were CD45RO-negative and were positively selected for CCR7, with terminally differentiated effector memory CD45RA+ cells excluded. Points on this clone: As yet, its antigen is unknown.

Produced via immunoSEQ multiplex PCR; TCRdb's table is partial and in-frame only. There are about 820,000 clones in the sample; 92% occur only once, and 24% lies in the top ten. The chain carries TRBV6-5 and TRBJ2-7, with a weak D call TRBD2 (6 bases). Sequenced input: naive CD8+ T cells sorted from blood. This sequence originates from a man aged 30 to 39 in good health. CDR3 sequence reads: CASSPEGGGYEQYF. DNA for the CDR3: TGTGCCAGCAGTCCGGAGGGAGGCGGGTACGAGCAGTACTTC.